Listed below are T cell receptor beta chains from one sample, sequenced in a study of blood T cell repertoires in COVID-19. Method: immunoSEQ multiplex PCR; TCRdb's copy keeps in-frame clones and lacks some. The table lists roughly 190,000 clones, 80% to 85% of them singletons. The specimen was peripheral blood. Receptors originate from a woman between 70 and 85 years old with COVID-19, enrolled during active disease. The CDR3 runs from the conserved cysteine through the conserved F or W. A D gene is named only where the DNA matches it firmly. Some rows mark clone size as missing; the rest say once, few, many or name a class of expanded clone.

clone size: .; CDR3 length: 15; D gene: TRBD1; J gene: TRBJ1-1; V gene: TRBV5-5; CDR3 DNA: TGTGCCAGCAGCTCGGGAGACAGGGGGCCGACTGAAGCTTTCTTT; CDR3 protein: CASSSGDRGPTEAFF
clone size: once; CDR3 length: 15; D gene: .; J gene: TRBJ1-3; V gene: TRBV3-1/TRBV3-2; CDR3 DNA: TGTGCCAGCAGTCTGGACAGAAGCTCTGGAAACACCATATATTTT; CDR3 protein: CASSLDRSSGNTIYF
clone size: .; CDR3 length: 13; D gene: .; J gene: TRBJ2-5; V gene: TRBV11-3; CDR3 DNA: TGTGCCAGCAGCCTCAGGGTGGGGGAGACCCAGTACTTC; CDR3 protein: CASSLRVGETQYF
clone size: once; CDR3 length: 11; D gene: TRBD1; J gene: TRBJ1-1; V gene: TRBV20-1; CDR3 DNA: TGCAGTGCTAGAGCGGGACAGTACGCTTTCTTT; CDR3 protein: CSARAGQYAFF
clone size: .; CDR3 length: 14; D gene: .; J gene: TRBJ1-5; V gene: TRBV9; CDR3 DNA: TGTGCCAGCAGCGTAGGGGCAGGGCCCCAGCCCCAGCATTTT; CDR3 protein: CASSVGAGPQPQHF
clone size: .; CDR3 length: 12; D gene: .; J gene: TRBJ1-1; V gene: TRBV9; CDR3 DNA: TGTGCCAGCAGCGCCGACAGCACTGAAGCTTTCTTT; CDR3 protein: CASSADSTEAFF
clone size: few; CDR3 length: 12; D gene: .; J gene: TRBJ2-3; V gene: TRBV6-5; CDR3 DNA: TGTGCCACCGCTCTAGACACAGATACGCAGTATTTT; CDR3 protein: CATALDTDTQYF
clone size: .; CDR3 length: 14; D gene: TRBD1; J gene: TRBJ1-5; V gene: TRBV19; CDR3 DNA: TGTGCCAGTAGACACAGGGGGAAGGCTCAGCCCCAGCATTTT; CDR3 protein: CASRHRGKAQPQHF
clone size: .; CDR3 length: 13; D gene: .; J gene: TRBJ1-2; V gene: TRBV30; CDR3 DNA: TGTGCCTGGAGTGTATCGGCTAACTATGGCTACACCTTC; CDR3 protein: CAWSVSANYGYTF
clone size: few; CDR3 length: 17; D gene: .; J gene: TRBJ2-7; V gene: TRBV5-4; CDR3 DNA: TGTGCCAGCAGCTTGTGGGACGGCGGGATGGCCTCCTACGAGCAGTACTTC; CDR3 protein: CASSLWDGGMASYEQYF
clone size: once; CDR3 length: 12; D gene: .; J gene: TRBJ2-1; V gene: TRBV18; CDR3 DNA: TGTGCCAGCTCCCCGGGACTCATTGAGCAGTTCTTC; CDR3 protein: CASSPGLIEQFF
clone size: .; CDR3 length: 11; D gene: .; J gene: TRBJ2-1; V gene: TRBV6-1; CDR3 DNA: TGTGCCAGCAGTTCCAACAATGAGCAGTTCTTC; CDR3 protein: CASSSNNEQFF
clone size: .; CDR3 length: 13; D gene: .; J gene: TRBJ2-2; V gene: TRBV15; CDR3 DNA: TGTGCCACCCGCAAGGCGGACACCGGGGAGCTGTTTTTT; CDR3 protein: CATRKADTGELFF
clone size: .; CDR3 length: 16; D gene: TRBD2; J gene: TRBJ2-3; V gene: TRBV6-4; CDR3 DNA: TGTGCCAGCAGTGATTCGGGACTAGCGGGATTAGATACGCAGTATTTT; CDR3 protein: CASSDSGLAGLDTQYF
clone size: .; CDR3 length: 13; D gene: .; J gene: TRBJ1-6; V gene: TRBV27; CDR3 DNA: TGTGCCAGCGGGGGCTTGGACCGAGGGACCCTCCACTTT; CDR3 protein: CASGGLDRGTLHF
clone size: .; CDR3 length: 13; D gene: .; J gene: TRBJ1-6; V gene: TRBV6-5; CDR3 DNA: TGTGCCAGCAAGCCTGCTACCAATTCACCCCTCCACTTT; CDR3 protein: CASKPATNSPLHF
clone size: .; CDR3 length: 15; D gene: .; J gene: TRBJ2-1; V gene: TRBV5-1; CDR3 DNA: TGCGCCAGCAGCTTGCGCGGGGAAGGTTTTAATGAGCAGTTCTTC; CDR3 protein: CASSLRGEGFNEQFF
clone size: .; CDR3 length: 17; D gene: TRBD1; J gene: TRBJ1-1; V gene: TRBV14; CDR3 DNA: TGTGCCAGCAGCCAAGCTCCCCTGGGACAGGGGGGTACTGAAGCTTTCTTT; CDR3 protein: CASSQAPLGQGGTEAFF
clone size: .; CDR3 length: 14; D gene: TRBD1; J gene: TRBJ2-7; V gene: TRBV5-8; CDR3 DNA: TGTGCCAGCAGCCTTACGTGGACAGGTTACGAGCAGTACTTC; CDR3 protein: CASSLTWTGYEQYF
clone size: .; CDR3 length: 13; D gene: TRBD1; J gene: TRBJ1-1; V gene: TRBV24-1; CDR3 DNA: TGTGCCACCAGTGATGACAGGGTTTCTGAAGCTTTCTTT; CDR3 protein: CATSDDRVSEAFF
clone size: .; CDR3 length: 16; D gene: .; J gene: TRBJ2-3; V gene: TRBV3-1/TRBV3-2; CDR3 DNA: TGTGCCAGCAGTCTTGGAAGGGGGGGCCTAACAGATACGCAGTATTTT; CDR3 protein: CASSLGRGGLTDTQYF
clone size: .; CDR3 length: 11; D gene: .; J gene: TRBJ1-2; V gene: TRBV2; CDR3 DNA: TGTGCCAGCAGTGAAAGGGGTGGCTACACCTTC; CDR3 protein: CASSERGGYTF
clone size: .; CDR3 length: 15; D gene: .; J gene: TRBJ1-2; V gene: TRBV15; CDR3 DNA: TGTGCCACCAGCCACGGACAACTACTTAACTATGGCTACACCTTC; CDR3 protein: CATSHGQLLNYGYTF
clone size: .; CDR3 length: 16; D gene: .; J gene: TRBJ2-7; V gene: TRBV19; CDR3 DNA: TGTGCCAGTAGTATAACCGCGGACCTAGCCTCCTACGAGCAGTACTTC; CDR3 protein: CASSITADLASYEQYF
clone size: .; CDR3 length: 18; D gene: .; J gene: TRBJ2-7; V gene: TRBV12-5; CDR3 DNA: TGTGCTAGTGGTCCAGAACTAAAACAGGGACCCCCCCCTGGAGAGCAGTACTTC; CDR3 protein: CASGPELKQGPPPGEQYF
clone size: .; CDR3 length: 15; D gene: TRBD1; J gene: TRBJ1-1; V gene: TRBV28; CDR3 DNA: TGTGCCAGCAGTTCGCAAGGGGGCGCTAGAACTGAAGCTTTCTTT; CDR3 protein: CASSSQGGARTEAFF
clone size: .; CDR3 length: 13; D gene: TRBD1; J gene: TRBJ1-2; V gene: TRBV13; CDR3 DNA: TGTGCCAGCAGCCCAGGGGGGACATGGGGCTACACCTTC; CDR3 protein: CASSPGGTWGYTF
clone size: .; CDR3 length: 18; D gene: TRBD1; J gene: TRBJ2-5; V gene: TRBV28; CDR3 DNA: TGTGCCAGCAGCCCTATCGCCGGGACAGGCCCGGGGTTGCAGACCCAGTACTTC; CDR3 protein: CASSPIAGTGPGLQTQYF
clone size: .; CDR3 length: 16; D gene: TRBD1; J gene: TRBJ1-5; V gene: TRBV30; CDR3 DNA: TGTGCCTGGAGTGCGAGTTTCGACAGGGGCAATCAGCCCCAGCATTTT; CDR3 protein: CAWSASFDRGNQPQHF
clone size: .; CDR3 length: 14; D gene: .; J gene: TRBJ2-1; V gene: TRBV28; CDR3 DNA: TGTGCCAGCAGTTTGGCGGGGCTTAACAATGAGCAGTTCTTC; CDR3 protein: CASSLAGLNNEQFF
clone size: .; CDR3 length: 14; D gene: .; J gene: TRBJ1-1; V gene: TRBV18; CDR3 DNA: TGTGCCAGCTCACCTGGGCCGGGGGACACTGAAGCTTTCTTT; CDR3 protein: CASSPGPGDTEAFF
clone size: .; CDR3 length: 15; D gene: TRBD1; J gene: TRBJ1-1; V gene: TRBV18; CDR3 DNA: TGTGCCAGCTCACCCAGGACAGGAAGGGACACTGAAGCTTTCTTT; CDR3 protein: CASSPRTGRDTEAFF
clone size: many; CDR3 length: 11; D gene: .; J gene: TRBJ1-2; V gene: TRBV12-3/TRBV12-4; CDR3 DNA: TGTGCCAGCAGTTTAAGTGATTGGCCTGCTTTC; CDR3 protein: CASSLSDWPAF
clone size: .; CDR3 length: 15; D gene: .; J gene: TRBJ2-1; V gene: TRBV27; CDR3 DNA: TGTGCCAGCAGTTTATGGGGAGGAACCTTCTATGAGCAGTTCTTC; CDR3 protein: CASSLWGGTFYEQFF
clone size: .; CDR3 length: 13; D gene: .; J gene: TRBJ1-2; V gene: TRBV6-5; CDR3 DNA: TGTGCCAGCAGGCGGACGGGAGACTATGGCTACACCTTC; CDR3 protein: CASRRTGDYGYTF
clone size: .; CDR3 length: 14; D gene: .; J gene: TRBJ1-1; V gene: TRBV18; CDR3 DNA: TGTGCCAGCTCGACCAGAGGGTTGAACACTGAAGCTTTCTTT; CDR3 protein: CASSTRGLNTEAFF
clone size: .; CDR3 length: 12; D gene: .; J gene: TRBJ2-2; V gene: TRBV30; CDR3 DNA: TGTGCCTGGAGCCTTAGCGCCGGGGAGCTGTTTTTT; CDR3 protein: CAWSLSAGELFF
clone size: many; CDR3 length: 21; D gene: TRBD2; J gene: TRBJ2-1; V gene: TRBV27; CDR3 DNA: TGTGCCAGCAGCCATACTATTCCGGGACTAGCGGGAGGTTCAGTACGGGAAGAGCAGTTCTTC; CDR3 protein: CASSHTIPGLAGGSVREEQFF
clone size: .; CDR3 length: 13; D gene: TRBD1; J gene: TRBJ2-7; V gene: TRBV2; CDR3 DNA: TGTGCCAGCAGGGACAGGAGCTCCTACGAGCAGTACTTC; CDR3 protein: CASRDRSSYEQYF
clone size: .; CDR3 length: 14; D gene: .; J gene: TRBJ2-3; V gene: TRBV10-1; CDR3 DNA: TGCGCCAGCAGTTCAGGGGGGAACACAGATACGCAGTATTTT; CDR3 protein: CASSSGGNTDTQYF
clone size: .; CDR3 length: 12; D gene: .; J gene: TRBJ1-2; V gene: TRBV7-2; CDR3 DNA: TGTGCCAGCAGCGCGCGATCCTATGGCTACACCTTC; CDR3 protein: CASSARSYGYTF
clone size: .; CDR3 length: 15; D gene: TRBD2; J gene: TRBJ2-1; V gene: TRBV28; CDR3 DNA: TGTGCCAGCAGTCCTACTAGCGGGAGGGCCTCCGAGCAGTTCTTC; CDR3 protein: CASSPTSGRASEQFF
clone size: .; CDR3 length: 14; D gene: .; J gene: TRBJ2-5; V gene: TRBV21-1; CDR3 DNA: TGTGCCAGCAGCAAATTTAGACAACAAGAGACCCAGTACTTC; CDR3 protein: CASSKFRQQETQYF
clone size: .; CDR3 length: 14; D gene: TRBD1; J gene: TRBJ1-5; V gene: TRBV7-2; CDR3 DNA: TGTGCCAGCAGCTTGGACAGGGGTTATCAGCCCCAGCATTTT; CDR3 protein: CASSLDRGYQPQHF
clone size: .; CDR3 length: 17; D gene: .; J gene: TRBJ2-1; V gene: TRBV19; CDR3 DNA: TGTGCCAGTAGTAACCGCCCTAGGGGTGGAGTCTACAATGAGCAGTTCTTC; CDR3 protein: CASSNRPRGGVYNEQFF
clone size: .; CDR3 length: 14; D gene: .; J gene: TRBJ1-2; V gene: TRBV30; CDR3 DNA: TGTGCCTGGAGAAGCGGATTCGGAACACATGGCTACACCTTC; CDR3 protein: CAWRSGFGTHGYTF
clone size: few; CDR3 length: 14; D gene: TRBD1; J gene: TRBJ2-4; V gene: TRBV7-9; CDR3 DNA: TGTGCCAGCAGCTCGACAGGGACAAAAAACATTCAGTACTTC; CDR3 protein: CASSSTGTKNIQYF
clone size: .; CDR3 length: 16; D gene: TRBD1; J gene: TRBJ1-3; V gene: TRBV19; CDR3 DNA: TGTGCCAGTAGCCGGGACAGGGTGAGCTCTGGAAACACCATATATTTT; CDR3 protein: CASSRDRVSSGNTIYF
clone size: once; CDR3 length: 15; D gene: TRBD2; J gene: TRBJ2-3; V gene: TRBV28; CDR3 DNA: TGTGCCAGCAGTATAGCGGGAGACAGTTCAGATACGCAGTATTTT; CDR3 protein: CASSIAGDSSDTQYF
clone size: few; CDR3 length: 16; D gene: TRBD1; J gene: TRBJ1-6; V gene: TRBV10-3; CDR3 DNA: TGTGCCATCAGTGAGTCTTTAGGACAGGGCCTCTCACCCCTCCACTTT; CDR3 protein: CAISESLGQGLSPLHF